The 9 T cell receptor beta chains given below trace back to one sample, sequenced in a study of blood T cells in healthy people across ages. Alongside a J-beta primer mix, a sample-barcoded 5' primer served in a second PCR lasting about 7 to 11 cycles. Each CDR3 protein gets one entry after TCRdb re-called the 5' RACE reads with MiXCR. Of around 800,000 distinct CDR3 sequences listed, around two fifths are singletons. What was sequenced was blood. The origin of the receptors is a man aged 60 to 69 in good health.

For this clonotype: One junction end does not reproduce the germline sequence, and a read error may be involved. The CDR3 loop is CTSSETGLGITDTQYF. The CDR3 nucleotides read TGTACCAGCAGTGAAACGGGCCTGGGGATCACAGATACGCAGTATTTT. The V and J genes are TRBV6-1 and TRBJ2-3; no clear D gene. The CDR3 loop spans 16 amino acids. From germline, CDR1 is MNHNS and CDR2 SASEGT.

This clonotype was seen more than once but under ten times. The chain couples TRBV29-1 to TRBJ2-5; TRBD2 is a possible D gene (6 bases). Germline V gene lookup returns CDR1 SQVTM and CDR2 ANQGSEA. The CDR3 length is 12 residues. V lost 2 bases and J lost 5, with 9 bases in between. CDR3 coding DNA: TGCAGCGTTGAATATGGGGGGGAGACCCAGTACTTC. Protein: CSVEYGGETQYF.

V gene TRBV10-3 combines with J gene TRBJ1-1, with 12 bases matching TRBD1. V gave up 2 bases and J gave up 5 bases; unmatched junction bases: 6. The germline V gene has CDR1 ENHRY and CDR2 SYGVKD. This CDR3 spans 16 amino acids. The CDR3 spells CAISEPGQGARTEAFF. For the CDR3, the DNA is TGTGCCATCAGTGAGCCGGGACAGGGGGCAAGAACTGAAGCTTTCTTT.

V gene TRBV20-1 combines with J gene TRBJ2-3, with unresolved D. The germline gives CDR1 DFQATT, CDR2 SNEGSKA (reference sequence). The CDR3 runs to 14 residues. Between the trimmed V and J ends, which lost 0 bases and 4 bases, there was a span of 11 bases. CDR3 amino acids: CSAREPAFPDTQYF. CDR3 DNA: TGCAGTGCTAGAGAGCCAGCGTTCCCAGATACGCAGTATTTT.

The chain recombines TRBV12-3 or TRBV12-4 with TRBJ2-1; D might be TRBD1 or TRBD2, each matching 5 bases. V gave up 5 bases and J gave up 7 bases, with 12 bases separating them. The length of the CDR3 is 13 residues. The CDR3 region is CASSRGFQNEQFF. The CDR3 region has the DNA TGTGCCAGCAGTCGGGGCTTTCAAAATGAGCAGTTCTTC.

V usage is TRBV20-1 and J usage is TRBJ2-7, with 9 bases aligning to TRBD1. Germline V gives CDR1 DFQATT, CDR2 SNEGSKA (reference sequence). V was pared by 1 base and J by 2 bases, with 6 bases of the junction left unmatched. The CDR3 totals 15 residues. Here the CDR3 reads CSARVPDRGAYEQYF. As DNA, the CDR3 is TGCAGTGCTAGAGTCCCGGACAGGGGCGCCTACGAGCAGTACTTC.

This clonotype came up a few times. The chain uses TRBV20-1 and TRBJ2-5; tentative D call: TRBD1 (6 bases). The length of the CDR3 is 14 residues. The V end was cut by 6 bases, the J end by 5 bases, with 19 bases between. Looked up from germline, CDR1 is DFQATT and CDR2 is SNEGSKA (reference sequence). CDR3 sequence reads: CSAWGHQNMETQYF. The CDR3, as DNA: TGCAGTGCCTGGGGACACCAAAACATGGAGACCCAGTACTTC.

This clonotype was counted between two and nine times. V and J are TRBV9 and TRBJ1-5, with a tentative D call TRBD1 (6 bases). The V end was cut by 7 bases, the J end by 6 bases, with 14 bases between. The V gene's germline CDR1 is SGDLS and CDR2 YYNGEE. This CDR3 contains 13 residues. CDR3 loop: CASGRGQGQPQHF. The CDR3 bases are TGTGCCAGCGGCCGGGGGCAAGGTCAGCCCCAGCATTTT.

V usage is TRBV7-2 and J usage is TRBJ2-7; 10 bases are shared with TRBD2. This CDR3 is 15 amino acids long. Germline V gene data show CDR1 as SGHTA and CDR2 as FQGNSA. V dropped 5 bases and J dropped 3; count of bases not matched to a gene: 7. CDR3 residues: CASSPVAGGNYEQYF. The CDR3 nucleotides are TGTGCCAGCAGCCCTGTAGCGGGGGGCAACTACGAGCAGTACTTC.